One and the same sample provided the 22 T cell receptor beta chains below, sequenced in a study of blood T cell repertoires in COVID-19 (dated by TCRdb to 2020 to 2021). Receptor libraries were prepared by the immunoSEQ multiplex PCR assay. TCRdb carries this immuneACCESS record with in-frame sequences only. Its versions omit some clonotypes, under half of them owing to an unresolved V gene in the studies checked, with the rest unexplained. This sample lists 85,000 to 130,000 clones; 71% were detected once. The ten largest account for approximately 0.87% of the sample. The material sequenced was peripheral blood. The receptor source for this set is a human donor with acute or convalescent COVID-19. The donor label of this sample is uncertain.

The chain carries TRBV6-2 or TRBV6-3 and TRBJ1-1; D might be TRBD1 (5 bases). The V gene's germline CDR1 is MNHEY and CDR2 SVGEGT. CDR3 length: 13 residues. Trimming pared 6 bases from V and 6 bases from J, leaving 14 bases between. The CDR3 bases are TGTGCCAGCAGCGATGGACACCCACCTGAAGCTTTCTTT. This codes for CASSDGHPPEAFF.

This chain uses TRBV21-1 with TRBJ1-2; TRBD1 is the table's D call and was not checked against the DNA. TRBV21-1 is shown as a pseudogene. The CDR3 runs to 13 residues. The DNA of the CDR3 is TGTGCCAGCAGCAAAAGGGGCAGCCGCGGCTACACCTTC. Amino acids: CASSKRGSRGYTF.

This chain uses TRBV21-1 with TRBJ1-5; the table calls TRBD1, which could not be checked here. TRBV21-1 has pseudogene status. This CDR3 is built from 15 residues. The CDR3 region has the DNA TGTGCCAGCAGCTCCCGGGACAGGGGGAATCAGCCCCAGCATTTT. Protein: CASSSRDRGNQPQHF.

CDR3 protein: CASSLGTVYSGNTIYF. In DNA, the CDR3 is TGTGCCAGCAGCCTAGGAACGGTCTACTCTGGAAACACCATATATTTT. This rearrangement joins TRBV9 to TRBJ1-3; D remains ambiguous. Trimming shortened V by 4 bases and J by 0 bases, and 14 bases separated the two germline ends. Germline V gene sequence: CDR1 SGDLS, CDR2 YYNGEE. The CDR3 is made up of 16 amino acids.

Relative to its sample, this clone is medium-sized. The CDR3 spells CSASPQGNEQFF. CDR3 coding DNA: TGCAGTGCTAGTCCCCAGGGAAATGAGCAGTTCTTC. This chain connects TRBV20-1 to TRBJ2-1; D may be TRBD1 (5 bases). CDR1 DFQATT and CDR2 SNEGSKA come from the germline V gene (reference sequence). The CDR3 contains 12 residues. Between the trimmed V and J ends, which lost 3 bases and 7 bases, there was a span of 10 bases.

This chain links TRBV5-1 with TRBJ2-1; D is possibly TRBD2 (7 bases). With 4 bases removed from V and 2 bases from J, the gap between germline ends came to 16 bases. CDR1 and CDR2 (germline): SGHRS, YFSETQ. The CDR3 covers 16 residues. CDR3 residues: CASSPALGGPYNEQFF. The CDR3 region has the DNA TGCGCCAGCAGCCCGGCCTTGGGGGGGCCCTACAATGAGCAGTTCTTC.

The chain employs TRBV5-1 and TRBJ2-5; maybe TRBD2 (6 bases). CDR1 and CDR2 from the germline V gene are SGHRS and YFSETQ. The CDR3 contains 15 residues. Trimming stripped 5 bases from V and 2 bases from J, with 16 bases between. In DNA form, the CDR3 reads TGCGCCAGCAGTTTACAGCCGGGAGCTCAAGAGACCCAGTACTTC. Translation gives CASSLQPGAQETQYF.

The chain employs TRBV3-1 (or the pseudogene TRBV3-2) and TRBJ2-2, with 8 bases identical to TRBD1. CDR3 length: 18 residues. Germline CDR1 is LGHDT and CDR2 is YNNKEL (reference sequence). V gave up 0 bases and J gave up 4 bases; unmatched junction bases: 10. In DNA form, the CDR3 reads TGTGCCAGCAGCCAAGATCAGGGCAGGGGGCGTTTCACCGGGGAGCTGTTTTTT. This gives the protein CASSQDQGRGRFTGELFF.

The V gene is TRBV5-1, the J gene TRBJ2-1; D might be TRBD1 (7 bases). The V end was cut by 4 bases, the J end by 1 base, with 12 bases between. Germline CDR1 is SGHRS and CDR2 is YFSETQ. This CDR3 region has 15 residues. As DNA, the CDR3 is TGCGCCAGCAGCCTGCAGGGGGGTTCCTACAATGAGCAGTTCTTC. This sequence encodes CASSLQGGSYNEQFF.

This clone was found a few times. The chain is built from TRBV19 and TRBJ1-6; D not resolved. Trimming stripped 1 base from V and 10 bases from J, with 11 bases between. Germline-derived CDR1 and CDR2 are LNHDA and SQIVND (reference sequence). The CDR3 loop spans 14 amino acids. CDR3 loop: CASSIAGIESPLHF. The CDR3 DNA reads as TGTGCCAGTAGTATAGCGGGTATCGAATCACCCCTCCACTTT.

The rearrangement links TRBV28 to TRBJ1-5, with D uncertain. Per the germline V gene, CDR1 is MDHEN and CDR2 is SYDVKM. The CDR3 loop spans 15 amino acids. Trimming cost V 5 bases and J 2 bases, with 13 bases left between them. The CDR3 reads CASSATRSGNQPQHF. CDR3 nucleotides: TGTGCCAGCAGTGCGACGAGGTCAGGCAATCAGCCCCAGCATTTT.

V and J are TRBV6-5 and TRBJ1-1; 7 bases map to TRBD1. The CDR3 sequence is 12 residues long. Trimming at V came to 0 bases and at J to 10 bases, leaving 2 bases not matched to a gene. Germline loops: CDR1 MNHEY, CDR2 SVGAGI. The CDR3 protein is CASSYSTGRAFF. In DNA form, the CDR3 reads TGTGCCAGCAGTTACTCGACAGGGAGAGCTTTCTTT.

The V and J genes are TRBV11-2 and TRBJ2-7, with 7 bases aligning to TRBD1. The CDR3 is 13 residues long. The junction had 8 bases not matched to a gene; V was cut back by 5 bases and J by 7 bases. Germline CDR1 is SGHAT and CDR2 is FQNNGV. The CDR3 region has the DNA TGTGCCAGCAGCCGAGGGGGCCTTCGGGAGCAGTACGTC. Translated: CASSRGGLREQYV.

V is TRBV6-4 and J is TRBJ1-2, with unresolved D. V was clipped by 0 bases and J by 1 base, with 15 bases between them. This CDR3 spans 17 amino acids. Germline V CDR1 and CDR2: MRHNA, SNTAGT. CDR3 DNA: TGTGCCAGCAGTGACTCGCCCGGGATCGTAGGTAACTATGGCTACACCTTC. Its translation is CASSDSPGIVGNYGYTF.

The V gene is TRBV6-1, the J gene TRBJ1-3; D ambiguous. The V and J ends lost 4 bases and 9 bases respectively, with 22 bases between them. CDR1 MNHNS and CDR2 SASEGT come from the germline V gene. CDR3 length equals 16 residues. The CDR3 protein is CASSAPGSPKDSTIYF. The CDR3 bases are TGTGCCAGCAGTGCCCCAGGATCGCCAAAAGATTCCACCATATATTTT.

This clone has a single count. The V and J genes are TRBV2 and TRBJ2-2; TRBD1 is a possible D gene (5 bases). CDR1 SNHLY and CDR2 FYNNEI come from the germline V gene. With 6 bases removed from V and 7 bases from J, the gap between germline ends came to 15 bases. CDR3 length: 14 residues. The CDR3 reads CASRADSAFGELFF. The CDR3, as DNA: TGTGCCAGCAGAGCAGACAGTGCTTTCGGGGAGCTGTTTTTT.

The chain is built from TRBV7-9 and TRBJ2-5; TRBD1 might be the D (5 bases). Germline lookup yields CDR1 SEHNR and CDR2 FQNEAQ (reference sequence). Trimming cost V 6 bases and J 4 bases, with 12 bases left between them. This CDR3 spans 13 amino acids. This CDR3 reads CASSPRGPETQYF. The CDR3 nucleotides are TGTGCCAGCAGTCCTAGGGGTCCAGAGACCCAGTACTTC.

The chain carries TRBV6-2 or TRBV6-3 and TRBJ2-7; no definite D call. Germline CDR1 is MNHEY and CDR2 is SVGEGT. Between the trimmed V and J ends, which lost 0 bases and 2 bases, there was a span of 8 bases. The CDR3 loop spans 14 amino acids. The CDR3 loop is CASSYSRGTYEQYV. As DNA, the CDR3 is TGTGCCAGCAGTTACTCGAGAGGAACCTACGAGCAGTACGTC.

The chain is built from TRBV12-3 or TRBV12-4 and TRBJ1-2; tentative D call: TRBD1 (5 bases). V was shortened by 6 bases and J by 4 bases, with 12 bases between the two germline ends. The CDR3 is 13 residues long. Here the CDR3 DNA reads TGTGCCAGCAGCCTCATCGGGGGCTATGGCTACACCTTC. It yields the protein CASSLIGGYGYTF.

The rearrangement links TRBV5-1 to TRBJ1-2, with a weak D call TRBD1 (6 bases). The V gene lost 0 bases and the J gene lost 4 bases, with 16 bases spanning the gap. CDR3 length: 16 residues. CDR1 SGHRS and CDR2 YFSETQ come from the germline V gene. The CDR3 sequence is CASSLEGLRGGYGYTF. CDR3 sequence (DNA): TGCGCCAGCAGCTTGGAGGGTCTCAGAGGGGGCTATGGCTACACCTTC. Full variable domain (rest looked up from reference TRBV5-1 and TRBJ1-2): KAGVTQTPRYLIKTRGQQVTLSCSPISGHRSVSWYQQTPGQGLQFLFEYFSETQRNKGNFPGRFSGRQFSNSRSEMNVSTLELGDSALYLCASSLEGLRGGYGYTFGSGTRLTVV.

This clone was counted a few times. DNA for the CDR3: TGTGCCAGTAGTATGGACGGGACTAGCACAGATACGCAGTATTTT. Protein: CASSMDGTSTDTQYF. The gene calls are TRBV19 and TRBJ2-3; D perhaps matches TRBD2 (6 bases). Germline lookup yields CDR1 LNHDA and CDR2 SQIVND (reference sequence). Trimming took 3 bases from V and 0 from J, leaving 10 bases between them. CDR3 length: 15 residues.

The V and J genes are TRBV6-5 and TRBJ1-2, with 9 bases aligning to TRBD1. Unmatched junction bases numbered 7, after V lost 6 bases and J lost 2 bases. CDR1 MNHEY and CDR2 SVGAGI come from the germline V gene. The CDR3 totals 15 residues. The chain's CDR3 is CASRNRGQPNYGYTF. The CDR3 DNA reads TGTGCCAGCAGGAACAGGGGGCAACCCAACTATGGCTACACCTTC.